The 13 T cell receptor beta chains in this list originate from one sample, sequenced in a study of glioma-infiltrating T cells after dendritic cell vaccination. The time point is: after dendritic cell vaccination, including at tumor progression/relapse. Here immunoSEQ multiplex PCR was the method, and the copy in TCRdb shows in-frame clones only, minus some. The sample shows tens of thousands of clones, less than 90% of them seen only once. The sample here was blood, taken after dendritic cell vaccination. Receptor source: a human donor with glioblastoma.

This rearrangement joins TRBV30 to TRBJ1-5; D is unresolved. V was shortened by 2 bases and J by 5 bases, with 10 bases between the two germline ends. Germline CDR1 GTSNPN, CDR2 SVGIG (reference sequence). The CDR3 has 13 amino acids. CDR3 DNA: TGTGCCTGGAGTCCGGGAGACGATCAGCCCCAGCATTTT. Amino acids: CAWSPGDDQPQHF.

The rearrangement joins TRBV7-2 to TRBJ2-7, with D uncertain. Trimming took off 2 bases at V and 3 bases at J, with 8 bases between the two ends. The germline CDR1 and CDR2 sequences are SGHTA and FQGNSA. The CDR3 has 13 residues. CDR3 amino acids: CASSLIMFYEQYF. The CDR3 DNA reads TGTGCCAGCAGCTTAATAATGTTCTACGAGCAGTACTTC.

The chain couples TRBV19 to TRBJ1-2; D remains unclear. Looked up from germline, CDR1 is LNHDA and CDR2 is SQIVND (reference sequence). V was clipped by 3 bases and J by 3 bases, with 14 bases between them. CDR3 size: 15 residues. The CDR3 here is CASSIPGMLDYGYTF. CDR3 coding DNA: TGTGCCAGTAGTATTCCGGGTATGTTGGACTATGGCTACACCTTC. Variable domain in full (rest from reference TRBV19 and TRBJ1-2): DGGITQSPKYLFRKEGQNVTLSCEQNLNHDAMYWYRQDPGQGLRLIYYSQIVNDFQKGDIAEGYSVSREKKESFPLTVTSAQKNPTAFYLCASSIPGMLDYGYTFGSGTRLTVV.

The chain links TRBV5-1 to TRBJ2-3; D is possibly TRBD2 (7 bases). The CDR3 is 18 amino acids. In germline, CDR1 is SGHRS, CDR2 YFSETQ. Deletions cut 2 bases from V and 6 bases from J, with 25 bases between. The CDR3 DNA is TGCGCCAGCAGCTTCTCTTCGGTTGAGGGGGGGCCGAGGGATACGCAGTATTTT. Translated: CASSFSSVEGGPRDTQYF.

V usage is TRBV4-3 and J usage is TRBJ2-3; 7 nucleotides line up with TRBD1. J gave up 8 bases and V 1 base, and 9 bases lay outside the gene matches. The CDR3 consists of 15 residues. Germline CDR1 is LGHNA and CDR2 is YSLEER. As DNA, the CDR3 is TGCGCCAGCAGCCAAGCTACAGGGGACCCCGGTACGCAGTATTTT. Amino acids: CASSQATGDPGTQYF.

This clone was observed once. DNA of the CDR3: TGTGCCAGCACCGTCTCCTACGAGCAGTACTTC. Translation gives CASTVSYEQYF. The rearrangement links TRBV7-2 to TRBJ2-7; D not resolved. This CDR3 is 11 amino acids long. V lost 7 bases, J lost 0 bases, and 4 bases lay in between. The germline V gene encodes CDR1 SGHTA and CDR2 FQGNSA.

The chain joins TRBV5-8 to TRBJ2-3; 7 bases agree with TRBD1. After removal of 5 bases from V and 2 bases from J, the junction contained 5 bases not matched to a gene. Germline lookup yields CDR1 SGHTS and CDR2 YDEGEE. The CDR3 is 14 amino acids. Written as DNA, the CDR3 is TGTGCCAGCAGGCGACAGGGAAACACAGATACGCAGTATTTT. Translation gives CASRRQGNTDTQYF.

The CDR3 loop is CASSLGGEGYGYTF. In DNA, the CDR3 is TGTGCCAGCAGCTTAGGGGGCGAAGGTTATGGCTACACCTTC. The rearrangement links TRBV11-2 to TRBJ1-2, with D perhaps matching TRBD1 (5 bases). Trimming removed 1 base from V and 5 bases from J, with 11 bases in between. CDR3 length: 14 residues. Germline CDR1 SGHAT, CDR2 FQNNGV.

This clone came up a few times. This sequence joins TRBV27 and TRBJ2-5; D ambiguous. The J call could be wrong; TRBJ2-7 is a better fit for the DNA end. The CDR3 covers 12 residues. Looked up from germline, CDR1 is MNHEY and CDR2 is SMNVEV (reference sequence). DNA of the CDR3: TGTGCCAGCAGCGGGTCCAACTACGAGCAGTACTTC. It translates to CASSGSNYEQYF.

The V gene is TRBV15, the J gene TRBJ1-1; D uncertain. The V gene's germline CDR1 is LNHNV and CDR2 YYDKDF (reference sequence). This CDR3 comprises 14 residues. Between the trimmed V and J ends, which lost 0 bases and 4 bases, there was a span of 9 bases. This CDR3 is CATSRDMAVTEAFF. The CDR3 region has the DNA TGTGCCACCAGCAGAGATATGGCAGTCACTGAAGCTTTCTTT.

The rearrangement uses TRBV10-3 and TRBJ2-1; 14 nucleotides agree with TRBD2. This CDR3 has 15 amino acids. Per the germline V gene, CDR1 is ENHRY and CDR2 is SYGVKD. J was trimmed by 9 bases and V by 6 bases; bases with no gene match: 7. As DNA, the CDR3 is TGTGCCATCAGAGCCGGGACTAGCGGGGGAAGTGAGCAGTTCTTC. Translation: CAIRAGTSGGSEQFF.

V usage is TRBV2 and J usage is TRBJ1-6; 8 nucleotides agree with TRBD1. The CDR3 covers 14 residues. The junction had 6 bases not matched to a gene; V was cut back by 4 bases and J by 10 bases. Germline CDR1 is SNHLY and CDR2 is FYNNEI. The CDR3 is CASSGADRGSPLHF. The CDR3, as DNA: TGTGCCAGCAGTGGGGCCGACAGGGGATCACCCCTCCACTTT.

The V gene is TRBV6-1, the J gene TRBJ1-5; D perhaps matches TRBD1 (6 bases). Germline CDR1 reads MNHNS; CDR2 reads SASEGT. The CDR3 is made up of 15 amino acids. The ends were cut back, 5 bases at V and 5 bases at J, with 16 bases in the middle. CDR3 nucleotides: TGTGCCAGCAGTCCCCGGGGGGCCTCTCATCAGCCCCAGCATTTT. This gives the protein CASSPRGASHQPQHF.